Sequencing of this T cell receptor beta chain was carried out in a study of OX40 agonist ivuxolimab in advanced cancers. Regarding the study in general: The costimulatory receptor OX40 (CD134) was targeted by ivuxolimab, a fully human IgG2 agonistic monoclonal antibody. Intravenous ivuxolimab was administered to patients every 2 weeks at six dose levels: 0.01, 0.1, 0.3, 1.5, 3 and 10 mg/kg. Among the 50 to 55 dose-escalation patients, around 20 had hepatocellular carcinoma, 15 or so melanoma, 9 renal cell carcinoma and 9 head and neck cancer. A male proportion of approximately 83% and a mean age of 60 years, ranging from 23 to 79, were recorded for the dose-escalation cohort. Patients were allowed to have had prior anti-PD-1, anti-PD-L1 or anti-CTLA-4 therapy, and approximately 39% of the dose-escalation patients had been treated with checkpoint inhibitors. Partial responses occurred in three dose-escalation patients: two with cutaneous melanoma and one with hepatocellular carcinoma. The point of sequencing TCRbeta in the periphery was to test whether ivuxolimab changed TCR sequence diversity and drove clonal T-cell expansion. The paper describes the monotherapy dose-escalation part (N of about 54 patients) of the phase I trial of ivuxolimab. Points the paper makes about the study in general: Low levels of normalized T-cell clonal expansion were also seen in some nonresponding patients. After ivuxolimab, CD8+ T cells had more expanded clones than CD4+ T cells on average. At doses from 0.1 to 3.0 mg/kg, clonal expansion was seen in both CD4+ and CD8+ blood T cells between baseline and week 6. In the 0.1-3.0 mg/kg groups, partial responders had among the lowest normalized peripheral clonal expansion, particularly in CD8+ T cells. Which antigens the clonally expanded peripheral T cells were specific for was not determined.

The trial excluded patients who had a history of autoimmune disease or were on systemic immunosuppression. In every dose cohort, peripheral blood was drawn for TCR sequencing at baseline, cycle 4 day 1, and cycle 7 day 1. The samples were drawn from a first-in-human, open-label, multicenter phase I dose-escalation trial of ivuxolimab. Adults with locally advanced or metastatic melanoma, renal cell carcinoma, hepatocellular carcinoma or head and neck squamous cell carcinoma were enrolled in the trial. Before TCR sequencing, CD4+ T cells and CD8+ T cells from peripheral blood were sorted into separate populations. CDR1 and CDR2, per the germline V gene (reference sequence), are SGHAT and FQDESV. Trimming removed 4 bases from V and 6 bases from J, leaving 8 bases between the germline ends. From the cysteine through the phenylalanine, the CDR3 covers 12 amino acids. Left in the record is the CDR3 DNA by itself, 36 bases read in frame from the first base.

Worth noting for this clone: The clone's antigen remains unknown. There are no base qualities to consult, and no much larger clone falls within one base.

Genomic DNA was isolated from the sorted cells so that the TCRbeta CDR3 region could be sequenced. TCRbeta CDR3 regions were sequenced using the immunoSEQ Assay. In its TCRdb copy, this immuneACCESS table keeps in-frame sequences only and misses some clones. Where compared with another copy, unresolved V genes explain less than half of these, and the others have no known cause. The table for this sample lists roughly 83,000 clones; around 90% of them were counted only once. Clones ranked in the top ten supply 8.4% of the sample. The source was CD4+ or CD8+ T cells sorted from blood, collected in a trial of the OX40 agonist ivuxolimab. This chain joins TRBV11-1 to TRBJ2-3; the D gene cannot be resolved reliably. This TCR was recovered from an adult with an advanced solid tumor such as melanoma, head and neck, liver or kidney cancer. CDR3 protein: CASSYPQDTQYF. The DNA sequence is as follows: TGTGCCAGCAGCTACCCTCAGGATACGCAGTATTTT. Reference TRBV11-1 and TRBJ2-3 proteins supply the regions before and after the CDR3; the full variable domain is: EAEVAQSPRYKITEKSQAVAFWCDPISGHATLYWYRQILGQGPELLVQFQDESVVDDSQLPKDRFSAERLKGVDSTLKIQPAELGDSAMYLCASSYPQDTQYFGPGTRLTVL.